This T cell receptor (beta chain) appears in the sequencing data of a study of T-cell reconstitution after alpha-beta-depleted transplantation in children. Points from the study as a whole: At around two months after transplant, the alpha-beta T cells were reportedly derived from several hundred expanded clones that came from non-depleted graft cells. T cells produced anew were the main source of T-cell counts and diversity one year after transplant. TCRbeta diversity was high at day 60 in some patients (a result of surviving recipient T cells and thymic progenitors).

The V and J ends lost 2 bases and 8 bases, in that order; junction bases with no gene match: 7. CDR3 length equals 14 residues. For TCRbeta, the library was prepared with unique molecular identifiers. MiXCR, applied by TCRdb to the PCR reads, yields one record per CDR3 protein. In the table there are hundreds of thousands of distinct CDR3 sequences, about an eighth of which are singletons. The sample holds many counts of this clonotype. The antigen is not known. This clonotype was sampled from a girl aged 2 to 9 with congenital amegakaryocytic thrombocytopenia, due to receive a stem cell transplant. This chain links TRBV12-3 or TRBV12-4 with TRBJ2-7, with 9 bases identical to TRBD2. The material was PBMCs, obtained before TCRalphabeta/CD19-depleted stem cell transplant. DNA of the CDR3: TGTGCCAGCAGTTTATCGGCTAGCGGGGACAAGCAGTACTTC. Protein sequence: CASSLSASGDKQYF.